The 25 T cell receptor beta chains listed next were all sequenced from one sample in a study of blood T cell repertoires in COVID-19. Clones were read by immunoSEQ multiplex PCR, and TCRdb kept only the in-frame ones, dropping some. This table has over 400,000 clones, roughly nine tenths appearing once. Sequencing was carried out using peripheral blood. Source of these receptors: a woman between 50 and 59 years old with COVID-19, enrolled during active disease.

This chain links TRBV5-4 with TRBJ1-2, with 7 bases aligning to TRBD1. The CDR3 length is 16 residues. From germline, CDR1 is SGHNT and CDR2 YYREEE (reference sequence). V dropped 0 bases and J dropped 4; count of bases not matched to a gene: 9. The CDR3 bases are TGTGCCAGCAGCTTGGGGGGACAGACTATGATCTATGGCTACACCTTC. This encodes CASSLGGQTMIYGYTF.

The rearrangement uses TRBV2 and TRBJ2-2; 9 bases line up with TRBD2. The CDR3 contains 15 residues. J was trimmed by 1 base and V by 5 bases; bases with no gene match: 2. Germline CDR1 reads SNHLY; CDR2 reads FYNNEI. CDR3 sequence (DNA): TGTGCCAGCAGTCCTAGCGGGGAGAACACCGGGGAGCTGTTTTTT. This encodes CASSPSGENTGELFF.

This clone was observed a few times. The V call is TRBV9, the J call TRBJ2-5, with a weak D call TRBD2 (7 bases). Germline assignment: CDR1 SGDLS and CDR2 YYNGEE. The CDR3 consists of 15 residues. Trimming stripped 4 bases from V and 3 bases from J, with 16 bases between. Here the CDR3 reads CASSPRGAGEETQYF. DNA for the CDR3: TGTGCCAGCAGCCCACGGGGGGCCGGTGAAGAGACCCAGTACTTC.

The chain links TRBV5-1 to TRBJ2-6; maybe TRBD2 (5 bases). The V gene's germline CDR1 is SGHRS and CDR2 YFSETQ. V was shortened by 0 bases and J by 2 bases, with 6 bases between the two germline ends. This CDR3 spans 15 amino acids. CDR3 in amino acids: CASSLGGTGANVLTF. Here the CDR3 DNA reads TGCGCCAGCAGCTTGGGAGGGACTGGGGCCAACGTCCTGACTTTC.

The chain combines TRBV9 with TRBJ1-1; weak D call: TRBD1 (5 bases). Germline loops: CDR1 SGDLS, CDR2 YYNGEE. Trimming pared 4 bases from V and 7 bases from J, leaving 17 bases between. This CDR3 contains 14 residues. CDR3 loop: CASSPNDPTGEAFF. The CDR3 coding sequence is TGTGCCAGCAGCCCTAACGACCCAACAGGTGAAGCTTTCTTT. Looking up the rest from reference TRBV9 and TRBJ1-1 gives the full variable domain: DSGVTQTPKHLITATGQRVTLRCSPRSGDLSVYWYQQSLDQGLQFLIQYYNGEERAKGNILERFSAQQFPDLHSELNLSSLELGDSALYFCASSPNDPTGEAFFGQGTRLTVV.

The V and J genes are TRBV6-6 and TRBJ1-4; TRBD1 is a possible D gene (6 bases). The CDR3 has 13 amino acids. Germline CDR1 and CDR2: MNHNY and SVGAGI (reference sequence). V shed 11 bases and J shed 2 bases, with 12 bases lying between them. The CDR3: CAAQGRTNEKLFF. The CDR3 DNA is TGTGCCGCACAGGGTAGGACTAATGAAAAACTGTTTTTT.

V and J are TRBV4-1 and TRBJ1-2; D not resolved. The CDR3 extends over 17 amino acids. Germline V gene lookup returns CDR1 MGHRA and CDR2 YSYEKL. Trimming left V 2 bases short and J 4 bases short, with 20 bases between. The CDR3 protein is CASSQFTRRATAYGYTF. CDR3 bases: TGCGCCAGCAGCCAATTCACACGTCGAGCGACCGCCTATGGCTACACCTTC.

The J gene is TRBJ1-2, the V gene TRBV27; the D gene is possibly TRBD1 (6 bases). CDR1 is MNHEY, CDR2 SMNVEV, per germline (reference sequence). V was cut by 4 bases and J by 8 bases, with 17 bases left in between. The CDR3 sequence is 14 residues long. The CDR3 DNA reads TGTGCCAGCAGTTCTACCGAATCAGGGGTCGGCTACACCTTC. This encodes CASSSTESGVGYTF.

This sequence joins TRBV9 and TRBJ2-1, with D tentatively TRBD2 (6 bases). This CDR3 is built from 14 residues. Germline CDR1 and CDR2: SGDLS and YYNGEE. Trimming took 4 bases from V and 2 from J, leaving 10 bases between them. CDR3 sequence (DNA): TGTGCCAGCAGCCCCCGGGGGACCTACAATGAGCAGTTCTTC. It encodes CASSPRGTYNEQFF.

The chain recombines TRBV3-1 (or the pseudogene TRBV3-2) with TRBJ2-3; D not resolved. V dropped 1 base and J dropped 2 bases, with 10 bases sitting between them. Per the germline V gene, CDR1 is LGHDT and CDR2 is YNNKEL (reference sequence). The CDR3 contains 15 residues. CDR3 residues: CASSQGLLITDTQYF. The CDR3 nucleotides read TGTGCCAGCAGCCAAGGTCTGCTAATCACAGATACGCAGTATTTT.

The chain carries TRBV29-1 and TRBJ1-4; D perhaps matches TRBD1 (6 bases). Germline values: CDR1 SQVTM, CDR2 ANQGSEA. This CDR3 region has 14 residues. Trimming took 6 bases from V and 3 from J, leaving 14 bases between them. The CDR3 is CSVKTGPANEKLFF. As DNA, the CDR3 is TGCAGCGTCAAAACAGGGCCAGCTAATGAAAAACTGTTTTTT.

The gene calls are TRBV5-6 and TRBJ1-2, with TRBD1 identical over 7 bases. The CDR3 is made up of 12 amino acids. Germline CDR1 SGHDT, CDR2 YYEEEE. J lost 8 bases, V lost 3 bases, and 4 bases had no gene match. DNA for the CDR3: TGTGCCAGCAGCTCACAGGGGTTGGGCTACACCTTC. Amino acids: CASSSQGLGYTF.

This CDR3 is CASSLAQGALKKPNTGELFF. The CDR3 region has the DNA TGTGCCAGCAGCTTAGCACAGGGGGCTTTAAAAAAGCCCAACACCGGGGAGCTGTTTTTT. This chain connects TRBV7-2 to TRBJ2-2, with 9 bases lining up with TRBD1. The germline gives CDR1 SGHTA, CDR2 FQGNSA. J was trimmed by 2 bases and V by 0 bases; bases with no gene match: 13. The CDR3 spans 20 residues.

The V and J genes are TRBV7-9 and TRBJ2-5; D might be TRBD1 (5 bases). The CDR3 extends over 15 amino acids. The V end lost 5 bases, the J end lost 1 base, and 14 bases lay between the germline ends. CDR1 and CDR2 (germline): SEHNR, FQNEAQ (reference sequence). In DNA form, the CDR3 reads TGTGCCAGCAGCCCCCGACAGCTCCTCCAAGAGACCCAGTACTTC. This encodes CASSPRQLLQETQYF. Supplemented by reference TRBV7-9 and TRBJ2-5, the full variable domain reads DTGVSQNPRHKITKRGQNVTFRCDPISEHNRLYWYRQTLGQGPEFLTYFQNEAQLEKSRLLSDRFSAERPKGSFSTLEIQRTEQGDSAMYLCASSPRQLLQETQYFGPGTRLLVL.

J is TRBJ2-7 and V is TRBV10-2; D call uncertain. V lost 4 bases, J lost 2 bases, and 6 bases lay in between. Germline assignment: CDR1 WSHSY and CDR2 SAAADI. The CDR3 has 12 amino acids. CDR3 residues: CASSGAAYEQYF. The CDR3, as DNA: TGCGCCAGCAGTGGGGCAGCCTACGAGCAGTACTTC.

This clone appeared a single time. The rearrangement joins TRBV19 to TRBJ1-1; D is undetermined. V was cut by 9 bases and J by 1 base, with 15 bases left in between. The germline V gene has CDR1 LNHDA and CDR2 SQIVND (reference sequence). This CDR3 contains 14 residues. CDR3 protein: CASAGETRNTEAFF. The DNA for the CDR3 is TGTGCCAGCGCTGGGGAGACGCGGAACACTGAAGCTTTCTTT.

The chain recombines TRBV6-5 with TRBJ1-5; D remains unclear. V was pared by 1 base and J by 1 base, with 8 bases between. Germline-derived CDR1 and CDR2 are MNHEY and SVGAGI. The CDR3 contains 15 residues. For the CDR3, the DNA is TGTGCCAGCAGTTACTTTCGGGGAAGCAATCAGCCCCAGCATTTT. Translated, it gives CASSYFRGSNQPQHF.

The J gene is TRBJ1-2, the V gene TRBV9; D unclear. V was pared by 0 bases and J by 3 bases, with 9 bases between. The length of the CDR3 is 14 residues. Germline-derived CDR1 and CDR2 are SGDLS and YYNGEE. The CDR3 DNA follows: TGTGCCAGCAGCGTAGACGGGAGGTACTATGGCTACACCTTC. This sequence encodes CASSVDGRYYGYTF.

V and J are TRBV9 and TRBJ1-2; D uncertain. Deletions cut 5 bases from V and 7 bases from J, with 18 bases between. This CDR3 comprises 14 residues. CDR1 and CDR2 from the germline V gene are SGDLS and YYNGEE. CDR3 sequence (DNA): TGTGCCAGCAGGCGTGAGGCCCGGAGCGGTGGCTACACCTTC. It yields the protein CASRREARSGGYTF.

The sample holds one count of this clone. This chain connects TRBV19 to TRBJ1-1; tentative D call: TRBD1 (5 bases). The CDR3 covers 14 residues. Looked up from germline, CDR1 is LNHDA and CDR2 is SQIVND (reference sequence). Between the trimmed V and J ends, which lost 1 base and 3 bases, there was a span of 9 bases. This CDR3 is CASSIVGGDTEAFF. The DNA of the CDR3 is TGTGCCAGTAGTATAGTTGGAGGGGACACTGAAGCTTTCTTT.

The chain recombines TRBV20-1 with TRBJ2-3; TRBD2 might be the D (6 bases). Germline values: CDR1 DFQATT, CDR2 SNEGSKA (reference sequence). Trimming left V 3 bases short and J 0 bases short, with 10 bases between. This CDR3 has 14 amino acids. CDR3 protein: CSASSGISTDTQYF. The CDR3 coding sequence is TGCAGTGCTAGTAGCGGCATTAGCACAGATACGCAGTATTTT.

This rearrangement joins TRBV6-6 to TRBJ1-2; no firm D call. CDR1 and CDR2 (germline): MNHNY, SVGAGI (reference sequence). Trimming removed 6 bases from V and 8 bases from J, with 13 bases in between. This CDR3 comprises 12 residues. Here the CDR3 reads CASSPGGRGYTF. CDR3 nucleotides: TGTGCCAGCAGCCCCGGTGGGAGGGGCTACACCTTC.

This chain connects TRBV6-5 to TRBJ1-1, with a possible D match to TRBD1 (6 bases). The V gene lost 8 bases and the J gene lost 3 bases, with 16 bases spanning the gap. The germline V gene has CDR1 MNHEY and CDR2 SVGAGI. CDR3 length: 14 amino acids. The CDR3 sequence is CASGETDRDTEAFF. CDR3 coding DNA: TGTGCCAGCGGAGAAACGGACAGAGACACTGAAGCTTTCTTT.

The chain couples TRBV6-5 to TRBJ1-2, with 8 bases lining up with TRBD1. CDR1 and CDR2 from the germline V gene are MNHEY and SVGAGI. The CDR3 totals 13 residues. Losses at the gene ends were 10 bases for V and 7 bases for J; bases not matched to a gene: 11. The CDR3 protein is CATSGPGGVGYTF. CDR3 bases: TGTGCCACGTCCGGTCCAGGGGGCGTTGGCTACACCTTC.

The chain links TRBV28 to TRBJ1-2; D remains unclear. Germline V gene data show CDR1 as MDHEN and CDR2 as SYDVKM. The germline V and J ends were trimmed by 2 bases and 5 bases, with 6 bases remaining between them. The CDR3 totals 12 residues. For the CDR3, the DNA is TGTGCCAGCAGTTTAGGGAGGTATGGCTACACCTTC. Protein sequence: CASSLGRYGYTF.